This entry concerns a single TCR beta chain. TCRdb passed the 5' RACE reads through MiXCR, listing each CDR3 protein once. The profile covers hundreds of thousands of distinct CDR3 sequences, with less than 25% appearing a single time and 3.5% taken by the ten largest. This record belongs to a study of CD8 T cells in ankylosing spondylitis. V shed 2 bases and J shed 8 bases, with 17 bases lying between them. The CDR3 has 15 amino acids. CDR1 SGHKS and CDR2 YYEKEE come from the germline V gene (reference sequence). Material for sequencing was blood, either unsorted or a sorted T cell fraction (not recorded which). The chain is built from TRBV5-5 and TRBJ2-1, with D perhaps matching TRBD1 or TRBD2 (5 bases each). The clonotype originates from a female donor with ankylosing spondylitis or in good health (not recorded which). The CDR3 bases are TGTGCCAGCAGCTTCCGGGGCATGGGTAGCGATGAGCAGTTCTTC. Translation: CASSFRGMGSDEQFF.